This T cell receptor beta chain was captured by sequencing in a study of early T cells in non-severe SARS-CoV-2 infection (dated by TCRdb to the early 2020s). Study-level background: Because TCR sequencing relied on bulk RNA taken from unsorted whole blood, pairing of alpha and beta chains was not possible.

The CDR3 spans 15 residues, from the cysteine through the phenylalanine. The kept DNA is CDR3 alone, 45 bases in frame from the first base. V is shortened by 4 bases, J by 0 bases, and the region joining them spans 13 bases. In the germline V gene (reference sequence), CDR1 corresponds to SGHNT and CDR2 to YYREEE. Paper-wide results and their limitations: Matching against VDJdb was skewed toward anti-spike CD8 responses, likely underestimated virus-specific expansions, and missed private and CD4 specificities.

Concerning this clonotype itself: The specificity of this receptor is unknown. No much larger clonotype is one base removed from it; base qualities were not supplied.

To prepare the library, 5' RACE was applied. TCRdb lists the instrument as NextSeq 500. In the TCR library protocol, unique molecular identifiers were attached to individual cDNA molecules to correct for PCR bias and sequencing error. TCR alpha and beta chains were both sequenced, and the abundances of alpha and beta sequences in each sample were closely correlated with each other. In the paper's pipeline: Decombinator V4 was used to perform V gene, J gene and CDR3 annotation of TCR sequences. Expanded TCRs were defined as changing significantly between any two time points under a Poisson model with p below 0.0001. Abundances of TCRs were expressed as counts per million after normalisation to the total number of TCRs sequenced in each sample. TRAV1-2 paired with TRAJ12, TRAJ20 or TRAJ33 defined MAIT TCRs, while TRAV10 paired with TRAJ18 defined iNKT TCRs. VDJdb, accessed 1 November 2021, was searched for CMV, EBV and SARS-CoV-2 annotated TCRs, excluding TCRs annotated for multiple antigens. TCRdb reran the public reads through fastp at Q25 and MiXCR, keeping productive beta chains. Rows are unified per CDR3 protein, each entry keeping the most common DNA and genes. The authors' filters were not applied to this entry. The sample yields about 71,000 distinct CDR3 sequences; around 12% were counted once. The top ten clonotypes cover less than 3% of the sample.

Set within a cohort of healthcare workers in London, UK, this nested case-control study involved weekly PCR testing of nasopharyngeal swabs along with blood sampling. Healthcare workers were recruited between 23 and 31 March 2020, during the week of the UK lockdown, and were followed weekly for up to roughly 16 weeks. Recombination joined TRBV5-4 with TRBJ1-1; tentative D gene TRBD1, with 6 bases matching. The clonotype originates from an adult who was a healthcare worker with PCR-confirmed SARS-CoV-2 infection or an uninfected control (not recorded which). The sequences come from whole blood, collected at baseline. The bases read TGTGCCAGCAGCCTTGGGGGGCCCCTGAACACTGAAGCTTTCTTT. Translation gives CASSLGGPLNTEAFF.